This T cell receptor beta chain was recovered during a study of cytomegalovirus exposure and HLA in healthy donors. General study results and limits: TCR sequences were mostly rare, though some public TCRs occurred in many donors.

A 120-subject validation cohort, separate from the roughly 670-subject first cohort, supplied the donors. Libraries were prepared by immunoSEQ multiplex PCR; TCRdb keeps only in-frame clonotypes and omits some of them. This sample has tens of thousands of clones; 94% occur once, and the top ten carry about 2.1%. The V gene lost 3 bases and the J gene lost 1 base, with 11 bases spanning the gap. Germline lookup yields CDR1 SGHRS and CDR2 YFSETQ. CDR3 length: 16 residues. A remark on this clone: The antigen remains undetermined.

J is TRBJ2-6 and V is TRBV5-1; tentatively, D is TRBD1 (5 bases). The sequence was obtained from a woman aged 18-29 years in good health and CMV-seronegative. Sequencing input: PBMCs. CDR3 in DNA: TGCGCCAGCAGCTCCGTTGGGGCATCTGGGGCCAACGTCCTGACTTTC. Protein sequence: CASSSVGASGANVLTF.